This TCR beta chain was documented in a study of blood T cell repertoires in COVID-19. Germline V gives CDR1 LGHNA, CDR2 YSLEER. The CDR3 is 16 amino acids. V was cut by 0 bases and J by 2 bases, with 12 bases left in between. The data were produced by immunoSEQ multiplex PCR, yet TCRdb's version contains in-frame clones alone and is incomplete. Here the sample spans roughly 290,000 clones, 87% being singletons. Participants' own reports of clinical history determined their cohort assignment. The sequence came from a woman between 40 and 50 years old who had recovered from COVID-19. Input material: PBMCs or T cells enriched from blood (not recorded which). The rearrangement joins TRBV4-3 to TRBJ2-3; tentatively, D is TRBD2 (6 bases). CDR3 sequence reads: CASSQDRDSATDTQYF. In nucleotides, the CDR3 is TGCGCCAGCAGCCAAGACCGGGACTCGGCCACAGATACGCAGTATTTT.